This is a list of T cell receptor beta chains from one sample in a study of glioma-infiltrating T cells after dendritic cell vaccination. Here immunoSEQ multiplex PCR was the method, and the copy in TCRdb shows in-frame clones only, minus some. The sample holds about 95,000 clones; approximately 81% are singletons and the top ten take around 3%. The input for sequencing was blood, taken before dendritic cell vaccination. The source is a human donor with glioblastoma. Each CDR3 is given with its conserved first and last residue. A D gene is named only where the DNA matches it firmly. Clone size, where shown, is once, few, many, or a class for clones that have expanded.

TRBJ1-2	once	TRBD1	TRBV18	TGTGCCAGCTCTCCACTCGACAGGGGCTATGGCTACACCTTC	CASSPLDRGYGYTF
TRBJ1-1	-	-	TRBV11-2	TGTGCCAGCAGCTTAGTGCTCGGACAGCATGCTTTCTTT	CASSLVLGQHAFF
TRBJ2-6	few	-	TRBV2	TGTGCCAGCAGTTATGGGGCCAACGTCCTGACTTTC	CASSYGANVLTF
TRBJ2-2	-	TRBD2	TRBV5-1	TGCGCCAGCAAAGCGGGGGGTAACACCGGGGAGCTGTTTTTT	CASKAGGNTGELFF
TRBJ1-2	-	TRBD1	TRBV4-1	TGCGCCAGCAGCCCAGGACAGGTTAACTATGGCTACACCTTC	CASSPGQVNYGYTF
TRBJ2-5	-	-	TRBV4-2	TGTGCCAGCAGCCAAGGGCGGGATTGGCGAGAGACCCAGTACTTC	CASSQGRDWRETQYF
TRBJ2-5	-	-	TRBV7-8	TGTCAAGGAGGTGAAGAGACCCAGTACTTC	CQGGEETQYF
TRBJ1-2	-	TRBD1	TRBV7-9	TGTGCCAGCAGCTTACCGGGACAGGAAAACTATGGCTACACCTTC	CASSLPGQENYGYTF
TRBJ2-4	-	-	TRBV7-9	TGTGCCAGCTCCCACCCGGGTGTCAAAAACATTCAGTACTTC	CASSHPGVKNIQYF
TRBJ1-1	-	-	TRBV2	TGTGCCAGCTCCGCGGGGGGGGGCACTGAAGCTTTCTTT	CASSAGGGTEAFF
TRBJ2-1	-	TRBD2	TRBV4-2	TGTGCCAGCAGCCAAGATCGGGGGGGCTACAATGAGCAGTTCTTC	CASSQDRGGYNEQFF
TRBJ2-3	-	-	TRBV28	TGTGCCAGCAGCCAATTCAACCCCCAGGATACGCAGTATTTT	CASSQFNPQDTQYF
TRBJ2-7	-	TRBD1	TRBV19	TGTGCCAGTAGTGAGGGGCAGGGGGCTATCGGGGAGCAGTACTTC	CASSEGQGAIGEQYF
TRBJ1-2	-	-	TRBV14	TGTGCCAGCAGCCCCCTCGTGTCTAGCTATGGCTACACCTTC	CASSPLVSSYGYTF
TRBJ2-7	-	TRBD1	TRBV2	TGTGCCAGCAGTGAAGCAAGGGGGCCCCCTTACGAGCAGTACTTC	CASSEARGPPYEQYF
TRBJ2-6	-	TRBD1	TRBV5-6	TGTGCCAGCAGCCTGGGACAGGGGGCTGGGGCCAACGTCCTGACTTTC	CASSLGQGAGANVLTF
TRBJ2-7	-	TRBD2	TRBV11-3	TGTGCCAGCAGCTTATCCGGACTAGCGGTATACGAGCAGTACTTC	CASSLSGLAVYEQYF
TRBJ2-7	-	-	TRBV7-6	TGTGCCAGCAGCCCCAGGTCAGGGGCCCACGAGCAGTACTTC	CASSPRSGAHEQYF
TRBJ1-1	-	-	TRBV5-6	TGTGCCAGCAGCTTGGCAGGGGCTGGCACTGAAGCTTTCTTT	CASSLAGAGTEAFF
TRBJ2-1	-	-	TRBV6-5	TGTGCCAGCAGTTTGGGACATACGGGGGGTGAGCAGTTCTTC	CASSLGHTGGEQFF
TRBJ2-4	few	-	TRBV2	TGTGCCAGCAGTGTAATAAACATTCAGTACTTC	CASSVINIQYF
TRBJ2-1	-	-	TRBV4-2	TGTGCCAGCAGCCGCGGGGCCTCGGAGTCCTACAATGAGCAGTTCTTC	CASSRGASESYNEQFF
TRBJ2-1	-	TRBD2	TRBV29-1	TGCAGCGTGGACCCGGGGGGGAGGGAGCAGTTCTTC	CSVDPGGREQFF
TRBJ2-7	-	TRBD2	TRBV18	TGTGCCAGCTCACCGACTAGCGGAAGGACCTACGAGCAGTACTTC	CASSPTSGRTYEQYF
TRBJ1-1	-	-	TRBV7-9	TGTGCCAGCAGCTTAGGGGGGGGCACTGAAGCTTTCTTT	CASSLGGGTEAFF
TRBJ2-7	-	TRBD1	TRBV19	TGTGCCAGTAGCCTAGACAGGGGGCTAGCTGCCGAGCAGTACTTC	CASSLDRGLAAEQYF
TRBJ2-1	-	-	TRBV11-3	TGTGCCAGCACCCCTGGCGGGGCCTCCTACAATGAGCAGTTCTTC	CASTPGGASYNEQFF
TRBJ2-7	-	TRBD1	TRBV6-5	TGTGCCAGCAGTAAGTTGACAGGGGCCTACGAGCAGTACTTC	CASSKLTGAYEQYF
TRBJ2-5	-	-	TRBV13	TGTGCCAGCAGCCCGAGCAGGGAGACCCAGTACTTC	CASSPSRETQYF
TRBJ1-2	once	TRBD1	TRBV5-1	TGCGCCAGCAGCGAGGGACAGGGCGACTACACCTTC	CASSEGQGDYTF
TRBJ1-1	-	TRBD1	TRBV6-1	TGTGCCAGCAGTGACCCGGGACAGGGGAACACTGAAGCTTTCTTT	CASSDPGQGNTEAFF
TRBJ2-7	-	TRBD1	TRBV6-5	TGTGCCAGCAAGCCTGGGACAGGCTACTACGAGCAGTACTTC	CASKPGTGYYEQYF
TRBJ2-1	-	-	TRBV30	TGTGCCTGGAGGGACCGCGAGGGCCCTAACAATGAGCAGTTCTTC	CAWRDREGPNNEQFF
TRBJ1-6	-	TRBD1	TRBV19	TGTGCCAGTAGTATAGAAGGTCAGGGGGCTAATTCACCCCTCCACTTT	CASSIEGQGANSPLHF
TRBJ2-7	-	TRBD1	TRBV5-6	TGTGCCAGCCAGGTCGGACAGGAAAATCGATACGAGCAGTACTTC	CASQVGQENRYEQYF
TRBJ2-3	-	TRBD1	TRBV10-3	TGTGCCATCAGTGATTTGAGGTCCGCCAGTGCCAGGGGGAGCACAGATACGCAGTATTTT	CAISDLRSASARGSTDTQYF
TRBJ1-2	-	-	TRBV15	TGTGCCACCAGCAGAGATATCAACTATGGCTACACCTTC	CATSRDINYGYTF
TRBJ1-1	-	TRBD1	TRBV11-2	TGTGCCAGCAGCTCCCCCGGGACAGGGGGGCGAGTGGCTTTCTTT	CASSSPGTGGRVAFF
TRBJ2-1	once	-	TRBV11-3	TGTGCCAGCACGCTAGACCCAAGGAGTAATGAGCAGTTCTTC	CASTLDPRSNEQFF
TRBJ2-1	-	TRBD2	TRBV27	TGTGCCAGCAGTATAGCGGGAGGGAGCTCCTACAATGAGCAGTTCTTC	CASSIAGGSSYNEQFF
TRBJ2-1	-	-	TRBV9	TGTGCCAGCAGCGATAACAGCGGCCAATACAATGAGCAGTTCTTC	CASSDNSGQYNEQFF
TRBJ2-7	-	TRBD2	TRBV7-2	TGTGCCAGCAGCTTAGGCGGGGGGGGCCCGTACGAGCAGTACTTC	CASSLGGGGPYEQYF
TRBJ1-4	once	-	TRBV5-1	TGCGCCAGCAGCTTGCCTGAGATTGAAAAACTGTTTTTT	CASSLPEIEKLFF
TRBJ2-1	-	TRBD1	TRBV29-1	TGCAGCGTTGCGCAGGGGGCCATCAATGAGCAGTTCTTC	CSVAQGAINEQFF
TRBJ1-1	-	TRBD1	TRBV4-1	TGCGCCAGCGTCCGGGGGACAGGGTCAATGAACACTGAAGCTTTCTTT	CASVRGTGSMNTEAFF
TRBJ1-1	-	TRBD1	TRBV19	TGTGCCAGTAGTATAGACCGACAGGGGGCAAGGGGCACTGAAGCTTTCTTT	CASSIDRQGARGTEAFF
TRBJ2-5	-	-	TRBV5-1	TGCGCCAGCAGCTTTACGCGAGAGACCCAGTACTTC	CASSFTRETQYF
TRBJ2-7	-	TRBD2	TRBV5-6	TGTGCCAGCAGCTTGGCGGGGGGAGGGAACTACGAGCAGTACTTC	CASSLAGGGNYEQYF